The sequence of this T cell receptor (beta chain) was determined in a study of blood T cell repertoires in COVID-19. The wider study: PBMCs, B-cell-depleted T cells, or T cells were the source of the cDNA or gDNA that made up the material.

The repertoire was sequenced with immunoSEQ multiplex PCR; TCRdb's copy has only in-frame clones and lacks some. The data show 250,000 to 350,000 clones, roughly 90% seen once. The CDR3 sequence is 15 residues long. Trimming cost V 0 bases and J 4 bases, with 15 bases left between them. Germline V gene sequence: CDR1 GTSNPN, CDR2 SVGIG (reference sequence). The Seattle site enrolled patients during active infection and followed them longitudinally. The receptor was derived from a woman aged 25 to 39 with COVID-19, enrolled during active disease. The chain joins TRBV30 to TRBJ2-5; D may be TRBD1 (5 bases). Sequencing was performed on peripheral blood. CDR3 DNA: TGTGCCTGGAGTGTAATGAAACAGGTCGGAGAGACCCAGTACTTC. Protein product: CAWSVMKQVGETQYF.